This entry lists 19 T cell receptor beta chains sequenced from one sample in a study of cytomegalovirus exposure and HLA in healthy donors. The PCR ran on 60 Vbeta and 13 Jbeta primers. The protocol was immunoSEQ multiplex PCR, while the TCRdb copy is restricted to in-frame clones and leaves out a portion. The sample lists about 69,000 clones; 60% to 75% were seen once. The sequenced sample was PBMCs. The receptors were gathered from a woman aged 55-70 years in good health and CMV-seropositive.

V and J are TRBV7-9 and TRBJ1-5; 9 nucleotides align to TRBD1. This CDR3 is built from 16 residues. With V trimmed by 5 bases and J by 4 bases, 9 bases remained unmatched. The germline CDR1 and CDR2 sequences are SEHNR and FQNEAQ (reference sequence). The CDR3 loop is CASSAPGTGKNQPQHF. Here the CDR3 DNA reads TGTGCCAGCAGCGCCCCTGGGACAGGGAAGAATCAGCCCCAGCATTTT.

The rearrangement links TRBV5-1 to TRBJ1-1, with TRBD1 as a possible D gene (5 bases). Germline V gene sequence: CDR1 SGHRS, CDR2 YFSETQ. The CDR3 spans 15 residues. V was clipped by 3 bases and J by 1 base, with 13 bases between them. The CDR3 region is CASSWGGKQNTEAFF. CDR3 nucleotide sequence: TGCGCCAGCAGCTGGGGCGGAAAACAGAACACTGAAGCTTTCTTT.

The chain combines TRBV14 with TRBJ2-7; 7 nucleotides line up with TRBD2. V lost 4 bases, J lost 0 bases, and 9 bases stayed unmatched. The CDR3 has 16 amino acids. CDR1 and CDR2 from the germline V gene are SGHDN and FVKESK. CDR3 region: CASSLAGTMNSYEQYF. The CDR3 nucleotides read TGTGCCAGCAGCCTAGCCGGGACTATGAACTCCTACGAGCAGTACTTC.

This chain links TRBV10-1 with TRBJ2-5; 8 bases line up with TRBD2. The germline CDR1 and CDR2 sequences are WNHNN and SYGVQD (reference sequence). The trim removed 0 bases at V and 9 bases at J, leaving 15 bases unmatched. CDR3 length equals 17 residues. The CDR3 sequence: CASSESISGGAMSAQYF. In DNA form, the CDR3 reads TGCGCCAGCAGTGAGTCGATCAGCGGGGGCGCAATGTCGGCCCAGTACTTC.

The CDR3 region has the DNA TGTGCCAGTAGTATTTCCGCAGGGGTCGGAAACACCATATATTTT. It yields the protein CASSISAGVGNTIYF. The V gene is TRBV19, the J gene TRBJ1-3, with D tentatively TRBD1 (6 bases). The CDR3 runs 15 residues. V was trimmed by 3 bases and J by 4 bases, leaving 13 bases between them. In germline, CDR1 is LNHDA, CDR2 SQIVND (reference sequence).

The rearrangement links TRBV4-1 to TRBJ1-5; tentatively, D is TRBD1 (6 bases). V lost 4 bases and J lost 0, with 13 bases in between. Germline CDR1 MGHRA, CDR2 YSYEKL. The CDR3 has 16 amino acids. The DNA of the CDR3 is TGCGCCAGCAGCCCGGAGGACAGTAGTAGCAATCAGCCCCAGCATTTT. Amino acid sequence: CASSPEDSSSNQPQHF.

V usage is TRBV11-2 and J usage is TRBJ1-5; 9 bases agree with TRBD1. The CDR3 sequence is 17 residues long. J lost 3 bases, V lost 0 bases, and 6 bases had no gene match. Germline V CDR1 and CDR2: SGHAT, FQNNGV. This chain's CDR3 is CASSLDSRQGVNQPQHF. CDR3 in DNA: TGTGCCAGCAGCTTAGATTCAAGACAGGGGGTCAATCAGCCCCAGCATTTT.

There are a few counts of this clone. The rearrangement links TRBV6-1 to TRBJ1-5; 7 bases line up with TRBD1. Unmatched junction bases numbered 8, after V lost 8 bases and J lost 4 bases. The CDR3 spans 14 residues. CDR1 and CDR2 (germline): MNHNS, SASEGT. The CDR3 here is CASYTRDRNQPQHF. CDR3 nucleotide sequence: TGTGCCAGCTATACAAGGGACAGAAATCAGCCCCAGCATTTT.

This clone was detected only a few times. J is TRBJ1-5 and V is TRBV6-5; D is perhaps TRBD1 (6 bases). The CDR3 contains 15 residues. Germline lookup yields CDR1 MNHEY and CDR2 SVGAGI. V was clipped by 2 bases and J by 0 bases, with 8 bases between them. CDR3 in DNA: TGTGCCAGCAGTTACACCAGGGGTAGCAATCAGCCCCAGCATTTT. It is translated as CASSYTRGSNQPQHF.

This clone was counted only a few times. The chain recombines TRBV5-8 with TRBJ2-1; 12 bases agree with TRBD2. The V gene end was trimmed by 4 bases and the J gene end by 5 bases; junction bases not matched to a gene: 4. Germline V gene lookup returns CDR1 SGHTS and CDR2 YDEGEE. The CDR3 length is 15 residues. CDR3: CASSTWTSGDNEQFF. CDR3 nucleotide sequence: TGTGCCAGCAGCACCTGGACTAGCGGGGACAATGAGCAGTTCTTC.

In nucleotides, the CDR3 is TGTGCCAGCAGCCCAACAGGTCAAGGCTACACCTTC. Translated, it gives CASSPTGQGYTF. This chain joins TRBV6-6 and TRBJ1-2; possibly TRBD1 for D (5 bases). The V and J ends lost 6 bases and 8 bases respectively, with 13 bases between them. CDR3 length equals 12 residues. Germline V gene sequence: CDR1 MNHNY, CDR2 SVGAGI (reference sequence).

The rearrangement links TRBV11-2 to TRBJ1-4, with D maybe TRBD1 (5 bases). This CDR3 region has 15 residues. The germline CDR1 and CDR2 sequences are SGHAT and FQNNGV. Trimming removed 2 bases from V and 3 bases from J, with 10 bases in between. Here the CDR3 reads CASSLLGAANEKLFF. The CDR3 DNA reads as TGTGCCAGCAGCTTATTAGGGGCGGCTAATGAAAAACTGTTTTTT.

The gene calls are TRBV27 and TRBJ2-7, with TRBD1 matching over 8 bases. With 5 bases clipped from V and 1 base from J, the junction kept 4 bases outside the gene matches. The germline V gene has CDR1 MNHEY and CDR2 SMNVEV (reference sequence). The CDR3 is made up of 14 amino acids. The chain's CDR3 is CASSPWTGSYEQYF. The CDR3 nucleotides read TGTGCCAGCAGTCCCTGGACAGGGTCCTACGAGCAGTACTTC.

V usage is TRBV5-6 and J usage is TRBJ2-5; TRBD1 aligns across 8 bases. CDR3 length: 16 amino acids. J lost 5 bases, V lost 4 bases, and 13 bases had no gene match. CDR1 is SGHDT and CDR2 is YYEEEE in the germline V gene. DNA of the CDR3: TGTGCCAGCAGCCCTTACCCTTCCCGGGACAGGGAGACCCAGTACTTC. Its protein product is CASSPYPSRDRETQYF.

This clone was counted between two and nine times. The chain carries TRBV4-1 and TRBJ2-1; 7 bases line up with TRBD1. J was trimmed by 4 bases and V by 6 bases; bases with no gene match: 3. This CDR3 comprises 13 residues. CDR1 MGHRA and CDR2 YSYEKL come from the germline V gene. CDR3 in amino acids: CASRRGQYNEQFF. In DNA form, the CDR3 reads TGCGCCAGCAGAAGGGGACAGTACAATGAGCAGTTCTTC.

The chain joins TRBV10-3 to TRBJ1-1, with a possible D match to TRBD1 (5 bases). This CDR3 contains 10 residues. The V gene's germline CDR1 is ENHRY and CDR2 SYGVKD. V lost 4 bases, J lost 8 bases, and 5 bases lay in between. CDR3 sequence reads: CAISGTEAFF. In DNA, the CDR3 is TGTGCCATCAGTGGGACAGAAGCTTTCTTT.

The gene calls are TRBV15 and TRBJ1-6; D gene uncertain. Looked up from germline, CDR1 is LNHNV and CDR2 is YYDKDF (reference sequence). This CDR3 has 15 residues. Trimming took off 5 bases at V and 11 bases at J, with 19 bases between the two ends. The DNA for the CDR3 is TGTGCCACCAGCTCCCAGACTCCCCCCTCCCCACCCCTCCACTTT. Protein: CATSSQTPPSPPLHF. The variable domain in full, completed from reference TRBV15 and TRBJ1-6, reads DAMVIQNPRYQVTQFGKPVTLSCSQTLNHNVMYWYQQKSSQAPKLLFHYYDKDFNNEADTPDNFQSRRPNTSFCFLDIRSPGLGDTAMYLCATSSQTPPSPPLHFGNGTRLTVT.

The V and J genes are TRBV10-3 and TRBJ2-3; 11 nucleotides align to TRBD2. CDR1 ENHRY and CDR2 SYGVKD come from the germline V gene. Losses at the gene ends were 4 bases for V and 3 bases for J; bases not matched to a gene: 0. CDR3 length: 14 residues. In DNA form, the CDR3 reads TGTGCCATCAGTGTAGCGGGGGGGACAGATACGCAGTATTTT. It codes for CAISVAGGTDTQYF.

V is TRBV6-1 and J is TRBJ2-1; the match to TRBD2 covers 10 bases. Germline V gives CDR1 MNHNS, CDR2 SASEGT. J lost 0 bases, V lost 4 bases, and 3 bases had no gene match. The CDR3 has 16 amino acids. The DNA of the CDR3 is TGTGCCAGCAGTGTGGGACTAGCGAGCTCCTACAATGAGCAGTTCTTC. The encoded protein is CASSVGLASSYNEQFF.